The 21 T cell receptor beta chains listed next were all sequenced from one sample in a study of blood T cell repertoires in COVID-19. Clones were read by immunoSEQ multiplex PCR, and TCRdb kept only the in-frame ones, dropping some. The table shows around 140,000 clones, with roughly 80% occurring only once. Sequenced input: peripheral blood. The receptors shown here come from a woman between 55 and 75 years old with acute or convalescent COVID-19.

The rearrangement uses TRBV5-5 and TRBJ1-1; TRBD1 matches at 7 bases. The CDR3 extends over 15 amino acids. Germline V gives CDR1 SGHKS, CDR2 YYEKEE (reference sequence). V was clipped by 3 bases and J by 1 base; unmatched bases: 6. This chain's CDR3 is CASSYGQATNTEAFF. The CDR3 bases are TGTGCCAGCAGCTATGGACAGGCAACGAACACTGAAGCTTTCTTT.

CDR3: CASSEYLRGNSPLHF. The CDR3 nucleotides read TGTGCCAGCAGTGAATATCTCCGGGGAAATTCACCCCTCCACTTT. The gene calls are TRBV25-1 and TRBJ1-6, with unresolved D. CDR3 length equals 15 residues. The V and J ends lost 0 bases and 7 bases respectively, with 10 bases between them. The germline V gene has CDR1 MGHDK and CDR2 SYGVNS. Full variable domain (rest looked up from reference TRBV25-1 and TRBJ1-6): EADIYQTPRYLVIGTGKKITLECSQTMGHDKMYWYQQDPGMELHLIHYSYGVNSTEKGDLSSESTVSRIRTEHFPLTLESARPSHTSQYLCASSEYLRGNSPLHFGNGTRLTVT.

The J gene is TRBJ1-4, the V gene TRBV5-5; 7 bases are shared with TRBD1. The CDR3 sequence is 16 residues long. Germline V gene sequence: CDR1 SGHKS, CDR2 YYEKEE (reference sequence). V trimming: 2 bases; J trimming: 1 base; junction bases outside the gene matches: 5. The CDR3 region has the DNA TGTGCCAGCAGCTTAAATGACAGGGTAACTAATGAAAAACTGTTTTTT. Encoded protein: CASSLNDRVTNEKLFF.

The CDR3 DNA sequence: TGTGCCAGCAGTTCCGTGGTGGGAGCAGCCGGGCATGAAAAACTGTTTTTT. Amino acid sequence: CASSSVVGAAGHEKLFF. The genes are TRBV28 and TRBJ1-4; D unresolved. The germline V gene encodes CDR1 MDHEN and CDR2 SYDVKM. V shed 4 bases and J shed 6 bases, with 21 bases lying between them. This CDR3 is 17 amino acids long.

This chain uses TRBV9 with TRBJ1-4, with 7 bases matching TRBD1. The CDR3 is 20 amino acids. V lost 4 bases and J lost 7; bases outside the gene matches: 25. Per the germline V gene, CDR1 is SGDLS and CDR2 is YYNGEE. CDR3 DNA sequence: TGTGCCAGCAGCCACTCCCGACAGGGTAAAGGGGGCTTGAGTGGTGAAAAACTGTTTTTT. It is translated as CASSHSRQGKGGLSGEKLFF. Filled out from reference TRBV9 and TRBJ1-4, the complete variable domain reads DSGVTQTPKHLITATGQRVTLRCSPRSGDLSVYWYQQSLDQGLQFLIQYYNGEERAKGNILERFSAQQFPDLHSELNLSSLELGDSALYFCASSHSRQGKGGLSGEKLFFGSGTQLSVL.

The chain combines TRBV12-3 or TRBV12-4 with TRBJ1-5; D perhaps matches TRBD1 (6 bases). V dropped 5 bases and J dropped 3 bases, with 8 bases sitting between them. The CDR3 contains 13 residues. This chain's CDR3 is CASSAGDNQPQHF. The DNA of the CDR3 is TGTGCCAGCAGTGCAGGGGACAATCAGCCCCAGCATTTT.

This chain links TRBV5-1 with TRBJ1-2, with D perhaps TRBD1 (5 bases). V lost 0 bases to trimming and J lost 6 bases, with 12 bases between them. The CDR3 spans 14 residues. CDR1 is SGHRS and CDR2 is YFSETQ in the germline V gene. The CDR3 coding sequence is TGCGCCAGCAGCTTGGAAGGCAGGGTCGATGGCTACACCTTC. Its translation is CASSLEGRVDGYTF. Complete variable domain (other parts from reference TRBV5-1 and TRBJ1-2): KAGVTQTPRYLIKTRGQQVTLSCSPISGHRSVSWYQQTPGQGLQFLFEYFSETQRNKGNFPGRFSGRQFSNSRSEMNVSTLELGDSALYLCASSLEGRVDGYTFGSGTRLTVV.

As concerns this clone: Different DNA sequences within this sample yield the same CDR3. V is TRBV4-3 and J is TRBJ2-1, with 9 bases identical to TRBD2. This CDR3 has 17 amino acids. Germline V gene data show CDR1 as LGHNA and CDR2 as YSLEER. J was trimmed by 0 bases and V by 3 bases; bases with no gene match: 6. CDR3 region: CASSQDLAGSSYNEQFF. The CDR3 coding sequence is TGCGCCAGCAGCCAGGATCTAGCGGGAAGCTCCTACAATGAGCAGTTCTTC.

CDR3 protein: CASSLDSVAGRTYGYTF. Here the CDR3 DNA reads TGTGCCAGCAGCTTGGATTCTGTGGCAGGGAGGACCTATGGCTACACCTTC. The J gene is TRBJ1-2, the V gene TRBV5-4, with D perhaps matching TRBD1 (5 bases). Trimming shortened V by 0 bases and J by 4 bases, and 19 bases separated the two germline ends. Germline CDR1 is SGHNT and CDR2 is YYREEE (reference sequence). The CDR3 spans 17 residues. Drawing the rest from reference TRBV5-4 and TRBJ1-2, the complete variable domain is ETGVTQSPTHLIKTRGQQVTLRCSSQSGHNTVSWYQQALGQGPQFIFQYYREEENGRGNFPPRFSGLQFPNYSSELNVNALELDDSALYLCASSLDSVAGRTYGYTFGSGTRLTVV.

The chain carries TRBV29-1 and TRBJ1-2; D uncertain. There are 11 residues in the CDR3. Trimming cost V 4 bases and J 3 bases, with 6 bases left between them. Germline loops: CDR1 SQVTM, CDR2 ANQGSEA. The CDR3 region is CSVVHYYGYTF. CDR3 in DNA: TGCAGCGTTGTTCATTACTATGGCTACACCTTC.

This chain joins TRBV28 and TRBJ1-2; D ambiguous. Trimming cost V 3 bases and J 1 base, with 6 bases left between them. Germline V gene lookup returns CDR1 MDHEN and CDR2 SYDVKM. This CDR3 comprises 13 residues. CDR3 amino acids: CASSFSINYGYTF. The CDR3 bases are TGTGCCAGCAGTTTCAGTATTAACTATGGCTACACCTTC.

The chain recombines TRBV30 with TRBJ1-2; weak D call: TRBD1 (5 bases). The CDR3 runs to 11 residues. Trimming left V 5 bases short and J 13 bases short, with 17 bases between. Germline loops: CDR1 GTSNPN, CDR2 SVGIG (reference sequence). Here the CDR3 DNA reads TGTGCCTGGTCGGCTATGATGGGGCGCACCTTC. This codes for CAWSAMMGRTF.

V gene TRBV6-2 or TRBV6-3 combines with J gene TRBJ2-2; D is uncertain. The CDR3 runs to 15 residues. Deletions cut 5 bases from V and 4 bases from J, with 14 bases between. The germline V gene encodes CDR1 MNHEY and CDR2 SVGEGT. The chain's CDR3 is CASSLLLPSTGELFF. CDR3 coding DNA: TGTGCCAGCAGTCTACTCCTACCCTCCACCGGGGAGCTGTTTTTT.

This sequence joins TRBV7-9 and TRBJ1-5; D gene unclear. CDR3 length: 14 residues. V lost 1 base and J 4 bases, leaving 8 bases between the germline ends. CDR1 is SEHNR and CDR2 is FQNEAQ in the germline V gene (reference sequence). The CDR3 here is CASSLEGANQPQHF. CDR3 DNA sequence: TGTGCCAGCAGCTTAGAGGGAGCGAATCAGCCCCAGCATTTT.

The chain links TRBV21-1 to TRBJ2-7; the table calls TRBD2, which could not be checked here. TRBV21-1 is a recognized pseudogene. CDR3 size: 16 residues. Written as DNA, the CDR3 is TGTGCCAGCAGCAACCTGGATAGCGGGAGCTCCTACGAGCAGTACTTC. Its translation is CASSNLDSGSSYEQYF.

The chain has TRBV28 and TRBJ1-2, with 7 bases lining up with TRBD1. Looked up from germline, CDR1 is MDHEN and CDR2 is SYDVKM. The CDR3 runs to 15 residues. J gave up 2 bases and V 3 bases, and 6 bases lay outside the gene matches. The CDR3 DNA reads as TGTGCCAGCAGTTTGTGGGGACAGACAAACTATGGCTACACCTTC. It specifies CASSLWGQTNYGYTF.

This chain uses TRBV14 with TRBJ1-2; D is unresolved. V was shortened by 4 bases and J by 5 bases, with 17 bases between the two germline ends. The CDR3 sequence is 15 residues long. Germline CDR1 SGHDN, CDR2 FVKESK. CDR3 sequence (DNA): TGTGCCAGCAGCCGAGCGGGTGAGCTAGGGTATGGCTACACCTTC. Protein product: CASSRAGELGYGYTF.

CDR3 sequence: CASSIAPSEAFF. In DNA form, the CDR3 reads TGTGCCAGTAGTATAGCCCCCTCGGAAGCTTTCTTT. V is TRBV19 and J is TRBJ1-1, with D hard to call. CDR1 and CDR2 from the germline V gene are LNHDA and SQIVND (reference sequence). This CDR3 spans 12 amino acids. V lost 1 base and J 8 bases, leaving 8 bases between the germline ends. Full variable domain (missing parts from reference TRBV19 and TRBJ1-1): DGGITQSPKYLFRKEGQNVTLSCEQNLNHDAMYWYRQDPGQGLRLIYYSQIVNDFQKGDIAEGYSVSREKKESFPLTVTSAQKNPTAFYLCASSIAPSEAFFGQGTRLTVV.

This clone has just one count. The V call is TRBV12-3 or TRBV12-4, the J call TRBJ1-2, with D possibly being TRBD1 (5 bases). V was cut by 7 bases and J by 4 bases, with 13 bases left in between. The CDR3 consists of 13 residues. CDR3 loop: CASTLLGGYGYTF. The CDR3 nucleotides are TGTGCCAGCACTCTTTTGGGGGGCTATGGCTACACCTTC.

The V call is TRBV19, the J call TRBJ1-1, with TRBD1 as a possible D gene (6 bases). Germline assignment: CDR1 LNHDA and CDR2 SQIVND (reference sequence). The length of the CDR3 is 13 residues. V lost 5 bases and J lost 4, with 11 bases in between. The chain's CDR3 is CASSQGPRTEAFF. The CDR3 nucleotides read TGTGCCAGTAGTCAGGGGCCGCGCACTGAAGCTTTCTTT.

V is TRBV6-5 and J is TRBJ2-2; 7 bases line up with TRBD1. This CDR3 comprises 14 residues. Germline CDR1 reads MNHEY; CDR2 reads SVGAGI. V gave up 8 bases and J gave up 1 base; unmatched junction bases: 4. This CDR3 is CASVRDRNTGELFF. CDR3 nucleotide sequence: TGTGCCAGCGTCCGGGACAGGAACACCGGGGAGCTGTTTTTT.